The table lists the clone carrying this T cell receptor (beta chain) with a count of one. The source of the sample is a study of blood T cell repertoires in COVID-19. Original processing methods: Reference gene primer amplification in the assay estimated nucleated cell counts. Profiling relied on immunoSEQ multiplex PCR, and the TCRdb table lists in-frame clones only, not all of them. The V and J calls and clone size are taken from that table; D and trimming were inferred from the DNA. The data contain about 240,000 clones, roughly 89% of them singletons. V gave up 3 bases and J gave up 8 bases, with 16 bases separating them. This CDR3 contains 14 residues. Germline values: CDR1 MNHEY, CDR2 SMNVEV (reference sequence).

The chain uses TRBV27 and TRBJ1-2; no clear D. Sequencing input: PBMCs or T cells enriched from blood (not recorded which). This receptor was obtained from a woman under 40 who had recovered from COVID-19. The CDR3 spells CASSLLGRGGGYTF. Here the CDR3 DNA reads TGTGCCAGCAGTTTGTTGGGGAGAGGAGGCGGCTACACCTTC.